This record looks at one T cell receptor (beta chain) sequence and its context. Its antigen is unknown. These data come from a study of blood T cells in healthy people across ages. Alongside a J-beta primer mix, a sample-barcoded 5' primer served in a second PCR lasting about 7 to 12 cycles. A tag from a template-switch adaptor with 12 random nucleotides marked each cDNA molecule. TCRdb reanalysed the 5' RACE reads using MiXCR and keeps one entry per CDR3 protein. The sample carries around 1.5 million distinct CDR3 sequences, roughly a third recorded once. General study points: Changes seen in expanded clonotypes were possibly confounded by donor CMV status left unknown.

There were at least 5 micrograms of total RNA extracted from every sample. Germline CDR1 MDHEN, CDR2 SYDVKM. The length of the CDR3 is 13 residues. V lost 5 bases, J lost 9 bases, and 16 bases lay in between. Sequencing input: blood. This sequence joins TRBV28 and TRBJ1-2; D is undetermined. This TCR derives from a young woman in good health. In DNA form, the CDR3 reads TGTGCCAGCAGTCCCCAAACGTCCTGGCGCTACACCTTC. Amino acids: CASSPQTSWRYTF.